This record concerns one T cell receptor (beta chain) sequence. Authors' processing steps: Counts of nucleated cells, estimated from reference gene primer amplification, were obtained. Some clones are missing from TCRdb's copy, which holds only in-frame ones; the method was immunoSEQ multiplex PCR. That table supplies the V and J calls and clone size; D and trimming were determined from the DNA. This sample has over 150,000 clones; about 88% occur once, and the top ten carry just over 2.5%. The data were taken from a study of blood T cell repertoires in COVID-19. Overall study context: Some COVID-19 samples were acute and others convalescent; all came from the United States, Italy and Spain. T cells, B-cell-depleted T cells, or PBMCs supplied cDNA or gDNA.

The CDR3 sequence is 13 residues long. Germline trimming cut 8 bases from V and 5 bases from J; bases unmatched to any gene: 7. Germline V gene sequence: CDR1 MNHEY, CDR2 SMNVEV (reference sequence). The clonotype was recovered from a woman older than 75 with COVID-19, enrolled during active disease. This chain uses TRBV27 with TRBJ1-2, with 8 bases aligning to TRBD1. The sample taken for sequencing was peripheral blood. In DNA, the CDR3 is TGTGCCAGCGCGGACAGGGCCTCTTATGGCTACACCTTC. It is translated as CASADRASYGYTF.